This TCR beta chain is from a study of T cell responses to AZD1222 COVID-19 vaccine. Clones were read by immunoSEQ multiplex PCR, and TCRdb kept only the in-frame ones, dropping some. The sample lists tens of thousands of clones, roughly nine tenths occurring once. Germline-derived CDR1 and CDR2 are SGHTA and FQGTGA. V lost 3 bases to trimming and J lost 0 bases, with 13 bases between them. CDR3 size: 16 residues. Sequencing used peripheral blood, obtained on day 0 of AZD1222 vaccination. This receptor was obtained from an adult in good health. The genes are TRBV7-3 and TRBJ2-3; possibly TRBD2 for D (5 bases). CDR3 residues: CASSLDPGISTDTQYF. In DNA, the CDR3 is TGTGCCAGCAGCTTGGACCCGGGGATCAGCACAGATACGCAGTATTTT.